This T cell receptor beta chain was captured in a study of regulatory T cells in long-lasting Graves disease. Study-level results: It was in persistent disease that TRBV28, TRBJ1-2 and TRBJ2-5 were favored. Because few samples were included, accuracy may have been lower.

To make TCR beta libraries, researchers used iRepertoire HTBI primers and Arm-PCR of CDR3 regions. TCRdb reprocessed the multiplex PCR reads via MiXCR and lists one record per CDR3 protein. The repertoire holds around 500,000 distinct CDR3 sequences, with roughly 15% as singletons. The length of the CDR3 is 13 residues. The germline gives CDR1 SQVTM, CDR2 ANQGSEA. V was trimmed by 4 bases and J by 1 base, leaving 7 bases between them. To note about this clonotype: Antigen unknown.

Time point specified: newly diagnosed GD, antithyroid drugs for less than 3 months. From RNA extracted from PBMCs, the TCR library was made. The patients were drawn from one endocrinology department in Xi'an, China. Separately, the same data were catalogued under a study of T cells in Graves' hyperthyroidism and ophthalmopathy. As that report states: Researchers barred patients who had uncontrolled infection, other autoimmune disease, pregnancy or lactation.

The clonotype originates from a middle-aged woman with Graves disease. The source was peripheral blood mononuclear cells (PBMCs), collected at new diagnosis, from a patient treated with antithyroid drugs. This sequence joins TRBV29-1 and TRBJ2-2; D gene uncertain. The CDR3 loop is CSVAPQNTGELFF. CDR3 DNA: TGCAGCGTTGCCCCCCAGAACACCGGGGAGCTGTTTTTT.